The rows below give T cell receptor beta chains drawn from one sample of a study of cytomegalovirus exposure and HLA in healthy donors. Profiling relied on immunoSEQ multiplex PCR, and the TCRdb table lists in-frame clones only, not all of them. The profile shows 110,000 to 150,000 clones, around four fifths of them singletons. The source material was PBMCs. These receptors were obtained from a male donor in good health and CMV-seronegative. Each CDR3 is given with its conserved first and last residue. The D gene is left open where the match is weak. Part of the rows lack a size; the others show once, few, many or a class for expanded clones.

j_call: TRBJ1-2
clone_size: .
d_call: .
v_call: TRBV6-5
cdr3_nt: TGTGCCAGCAGTTACTTCAATGACGGGCGGCGGGATGGCTACACCTTC
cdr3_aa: CASSYFNDGRRDGYTF

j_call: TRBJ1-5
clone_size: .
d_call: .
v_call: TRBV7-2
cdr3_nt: TGTGCCAGCAGCCCGCGGGGTAGCAATCAGCCCCAGCATTTT
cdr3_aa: CASSPRGSNQPQHF

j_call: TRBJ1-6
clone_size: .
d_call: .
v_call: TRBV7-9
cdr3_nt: TGTGCCACTAGCGGGGTGTCCCAATCATCCCTCCACTTT
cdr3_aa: CATSGVSQSSLHF

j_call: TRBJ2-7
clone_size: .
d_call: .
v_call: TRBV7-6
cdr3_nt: TGTGCCAGCAGCAGCCAACCCGGACATTACTACGAGCAGTACTTC
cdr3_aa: CASSSQPGHYYEQYF

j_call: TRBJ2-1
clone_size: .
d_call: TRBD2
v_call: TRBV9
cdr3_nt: TGTGCCAGCAGCGAGGGTAGCGGGGGTTACAATGAGCAGTTCTTC
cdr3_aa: CASSEGSGGYNEQFF

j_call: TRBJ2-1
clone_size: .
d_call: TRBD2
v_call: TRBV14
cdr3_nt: TGTACCAGCAGCCCTAGTATAGCGGGAGTCTACAATGAGCAGTTCTTC
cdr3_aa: CTSSPSIAGVYNEQFF

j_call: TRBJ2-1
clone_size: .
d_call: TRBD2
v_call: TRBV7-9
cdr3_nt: TGTGCCAGCATCCCTGGGCGGGGGAGGTCCTACAATGAGCAGTTCTTC
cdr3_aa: CASIPGRGRSYNEQFF

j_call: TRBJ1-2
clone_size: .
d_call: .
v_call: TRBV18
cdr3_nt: TGTGCCAGCTCACCTTCCGCGCCGCCATATGGCTACACCTTC
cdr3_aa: CASSPSAPPYGYTF

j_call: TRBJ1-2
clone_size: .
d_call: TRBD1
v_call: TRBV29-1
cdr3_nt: TGCAGCGTTGAACGGGACAGGTGGAACTATGGCTACACCTTC
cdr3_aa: CSVERDRWNYGYTF

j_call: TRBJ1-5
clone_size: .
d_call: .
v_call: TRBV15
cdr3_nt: TGTGCCACCAGCAGAGATTGGAAGGAGACTCAGCCCCAGCATTTT
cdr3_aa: CATSRDWKETQPQHF

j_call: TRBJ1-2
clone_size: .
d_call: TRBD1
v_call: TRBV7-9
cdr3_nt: TGTGCCAGCATCAACGACAGGGGGCATGGCTACACCTTC
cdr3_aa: CASINDRGHGYTF

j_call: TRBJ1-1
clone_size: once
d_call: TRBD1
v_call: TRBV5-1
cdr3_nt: TGCGCCAGCAGCCTGGACAGGGAGAACACTGAAGCTTTCTTT
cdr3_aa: CASSLDRENTEAFF

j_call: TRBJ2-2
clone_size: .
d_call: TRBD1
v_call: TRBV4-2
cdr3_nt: TGTGCCAGCAGCCAAGACCTCACCGGACAGGGTTCGGGCCGAACCGGGGAGCTGTTTTTT
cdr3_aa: CASSQDLTGQGSGRTGELFF

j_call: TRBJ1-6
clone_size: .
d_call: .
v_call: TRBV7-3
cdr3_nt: TGTGCCAGCAGCTTGCAGTATAATTCACCCCTCCACTTT
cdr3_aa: CASSLQYNSPLHF

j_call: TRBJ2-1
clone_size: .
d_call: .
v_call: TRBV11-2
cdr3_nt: TGTGCCAGCAGCTCCCTATCCGGGGGGCACTACAATGAGCAGTTCTTC
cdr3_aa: CASSSLSGGHYNEQFF

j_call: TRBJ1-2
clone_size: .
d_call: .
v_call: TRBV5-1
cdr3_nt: TGCGCCAGCAGCTTGCTCGCGGGGGGCGACGATGGCTACACCTTC
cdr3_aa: CASSLLAGGDDGYTF